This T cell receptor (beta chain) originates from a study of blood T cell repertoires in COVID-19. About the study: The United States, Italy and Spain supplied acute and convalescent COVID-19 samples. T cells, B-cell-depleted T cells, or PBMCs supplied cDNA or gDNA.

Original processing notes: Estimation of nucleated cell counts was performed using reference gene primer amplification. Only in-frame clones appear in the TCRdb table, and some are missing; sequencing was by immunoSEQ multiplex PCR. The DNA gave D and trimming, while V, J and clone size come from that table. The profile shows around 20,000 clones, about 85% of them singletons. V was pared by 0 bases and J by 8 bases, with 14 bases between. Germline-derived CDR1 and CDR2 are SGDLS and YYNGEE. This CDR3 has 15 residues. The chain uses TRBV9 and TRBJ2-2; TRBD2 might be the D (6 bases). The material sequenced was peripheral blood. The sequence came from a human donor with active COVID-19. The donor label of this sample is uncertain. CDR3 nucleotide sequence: TGTGCCAGCAGCGTAGCCCGGGCCGCGGGAGGGGAGCTGTTTTTT. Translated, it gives CASSVARAAGGELFF.